The 7 T cell receptor beta chains listed next were all sequenced from one sample in a study of cytomegalovirus exposure and HLA in healthy donors (TCRdb year 2017). The method was the immunoSEQ multiplex PCR assay. For the multiplex PCR, a mixture combining 60 forward primers for TCR Vbeta segments and 13 reverse primers for TCR Jbeta segments was used. The immuneACCESS repertoire file appears here via TCRdb, limited to in-frame rearrangements. These files lack a portion of the clones; in checked studies, under half of the deficit traces to unresolved V genes, and the cause of the others is not known. The table for this sample lists 150,000 to 200,000 clones; about 83% of them were counted only once. The leading ten clones occupy 1.7% of the sample. Sequencing was done on a sample of PBMCs. These receptors came from a man between 40 and 49 years old in good health and CMV-seropositive.

This clone was counted between two and nine times. For the CDR3, the DNA is TGTGCCTGGAGTGTACGCCAGTCTTCCTACGAGCAGTACTTC. Amino acids: CAWSVRQSSYEQYF. J is TRBJ2-7 and V is TRBV30, with no clear D. Germline lookup yields CDR1 GTSNPN and CDR2 SVGIG (reference sequence). V was cut by 0 bases and J by 1 base, with 10 bases left in between. The CDR3 is 14 residues long.

This chain links TRBV7-2 with TRBJ1-4; a weak D match, TRBD1 (5 bases). The CDR3 spans 14 residues. Germline assignment: CDR1 SGHTA and CDR2 FQGNSA. V gave up 5 bases and J gave up 8 bases, with 15 bases separating them. The CDR3 region is CASSTDTAGEKLFF. CDR3 coding DNA: TGTGCCAGCAGCACGGACACGGCGGGAGAAAAACTGTTTTTT.

This chain's CDR3 is CASRYNYGYTF. The CDR3 DNA reads TGTGCCAGCAGATATAACTATGGCTACACCTTC. The chain carries TRBV7-2 and TRBJ1-2; D unclear. The CDR3 extends over 11 amino acids. CDR1 is SGHTA, CDR2 FQGNSA, per germline. Trimming took 6 bases from V and 1 from J, leaving 3 bases between them.

The CDR3 sequence: CASSEYTGGAYNEQFF. In DNA form, the CDR3 reads TGTGCCAGCAGTGAATATACGGGGGGGGCTTACAATGAGCAGTTCTTC. The rearrangement links TRBV6-1 to TRBJ2-1; 8 bases map to TRBD2. The ends lost 2 bases at V and 4 bases at J; junction bases unmatched: 7. The germline V gene has CDR1 MNHNS and CDR2 SASEGT. This CDR3 region has 16 residues.

The chain is built from TRBV29-1 and TRBJ1-2; D is undetermined. CDR1 and CDR2 (germline): SQVTM, ANQGSEA. Trimming left V 3 bases short and J 7 bases short, with 9 bases between. The CDR3 extends over 11 amino acids. This chain's CDR3 is CSVDRAVGYTF. DNA of the CDR3: TGCAGCGTTGATCGTGCGGTTGGCTACACCTTC.

The chain has TRBV28 and TRBJ1-4; 7 nucleotides agree with TRBD1. The CDR3 is 15 amino acids. V gave up 6 bases and J gave up 6 bases; unmatched junction bases: 10. Germline V gene lookup returns CDR1 MDHEN and CDR2 SYDVKM. Here the CDR3 reads CASRHLGQGDEKLFF. Here the CDR3 DNA reads TGTGCCAGCAGACACTTGGGGCAGGGGGATGAAAAACTGTTTTTT.

V and J are TRBV5-1 and TRBJ1-1, with 8 bases lining up with TRBD1. J gave up 0 bases and V 4 bases, and 8 bases lay outside the gene matches. The CDR3 is 16 residues long. Per the germline V gene, CDR1 is SGHRS and CDR2 is YFSETQ. CDR3 residues: CASSTRTGRLNTEAFF. CDR3 bases: TGCGCCAGCAGCACCCGGACAGGGAGGTTGAACACTGAAGCTTTCTTT.